The 15 T cell receptor beta chains in this list originate from one sample, sequenced in a study of early T cells in non-severe SARS-CoV-2 infection. MiXCR, run by TCRdb on the 5' RACE reads, gives a single entry per CDR3 protein. The sample yields over 35,000 distinct CDR3 sequences, around 9.9% seen once. The material sequenced was whole blood. Receptors originate from an adult who was a healthcare worker with PCR-confirmed SARS-CoV-2 infection or an uninfected control (not recorded which).

This clonotype was seen many times. The V and J genes are TRBV20-1 and TRBJ1-1; D not certain. The CDR3 is made up of 15 amino acids. Germline-derived CDR1 and CDR2 are DFQATT and SNEGSKA (reference sequence). V lost 0 bases, J lost 6 bases, and 17 bases lay in between. CDR3 sequence: CSARDNARSGPEAFF. CDR3 coding DNA: TGCAGTGCTAGAGATAATGCGAGATCCGGACCTGAAGCTTTCTTT.

This clonotype was recorded at least ten times. The V and J genes are TRBV29-1 and TRBJ2-7; maybe TRBD1 (6 bases). V shed 5 bases and J shed 3 bases, with 17 bases lying between them. Per germline, CDR1 SQVTM and CDR2 ANQGSEA. The CDR3 spans 14 residues. The chain's CDR3 is CSVRNRAAFYEQYF. CDR3 in DNA: TGCAGCGTTCGTAACAGGGCCGCCTTCTACGAGCAGTACTTC.

The gene calls are TRBV9 and TRBJ2-1; 8 nucleotides align to TRBD1. The CDR3 spans 14 residues. J was trimmed by 4 bases and V by 0 bases; bases with no gene match: 0. In germline, CDR1 is SGDLS, CDR2 YYNGEE. The CDR3 DNA reads as TGTGCCAGCAGCGTAGGGACAGGGTACAATGAGCAGTTCTTC. Its translation: CASSVGTGYNEQFF.

This clonotype was counted ten times or more. The chain has TRBV3-1 and TRBJ2-1; D unresolved. This CDR3 is 10 amino acids long. Trimming removed 0 bases from V and 15 bases from J, with 6 bases in between. Germline-derived CDR1 and CDR2 are LGHDT and YNNKEL (reference sequence). The CDR3: CASSQDGLFF. Written as DNA, the CDR3 is TGTGCCAGCAGCCAAGACGGCTTGTTCTTC.

This clonotype was detected ten times or more. The chain is built from TRBV10-3 and TRBJ2-5; perhaps TRBD1 as D (6 bases). The CDR3 is 14 amino acids. Trimming took 5 bases from V and 1 from J, leaving 11 bases between them. Germline CDR1 ENHRY, CDR2 SYGVKD. Written as DNA, the CDR3 is TGTGCCATCAGTCCCACAGGGAGCCAAGAGACCCAGTACTTC. As protein: CAISPTGSQETQYF.

As to this clonotype: A much larger clone sits a single nucleotide away, making a read error possible. CDR3 nucleotide sequence: TGTGCCAGCAGCGTACCCCGCTACACTGAAGCTTTCTTT. Translating it yields CASSVPRYTEAFF. V usage is TRBV9 and J usage is TRBJ1-1; D unresolved. This CDR3 contains 13 residues. Between the trimmed V and J ends, which lost 1 base and 3 bases, there was a span of 7 bases. The germline V gene encodes CDR1 SGDLS and CDR2 YYNGEE.

In this sample, this clonotype turned up many times. CDR3 in amino acids: CSVDRGEETQYF. CDR3 nucleotide sequence: TGCAGCGTTGACCGGGGTGAAGAGACCCAGTACTTC. V is TRBV29-1 and J is TRBJ2-5, with TRBD2 as a possible D gene (5 bases). Germline V CDR1 and CDR2: SQVTM, ANQGSEA. Deletions cut 3 bases from V and 3 bases from J, with 8 bases between. The CDR3 has 12 amino acids.

V is TRBV19 and J is TRBJ1-6; perhaps TRBD1 as D (5 bases). Between the trimmed V and J ends, which lost 0 bases and 13 bases, there was a span of 16 bases. The CDR3 has 15 amino acids. Germline CDR1 LNHDA, CDR2 SQIVND (reference sequence). The CDR3: CASSIDPSSAGPLHF. CDR3 DNA: TGTGCCAGTAGTATAGATCCCTCCTCGGCAGGGCCCCTCCACTTT.

This clonotype was picked up a small number of times. The rearrangement links TRBV20-1 to TRBJ2-5, with 13 positions matching TRBD2. Unmatched junction bases numbered 10, after V lost 6 bases and J lost 3 bases. Germline V gene data show CDR1 as DFQATT and CDR2 as SNEGSKA (reference sequence). The length of the CDR3 is 16 residues. In DNA, the CDR3 is TGCAGTGCAGAAGCACCCGGGACTAGCGGGGAAGAGACCCAGTACTTC. Amino acid sequence: CSAEAPGTSGEETQYF.

This clonotype showed up many times. The chain couples TRBV5-1 to TRBJ2-3; maybe TRBD2 (6 bases). The CDR3 spans 17 residues. The germline V and J ends were trimmed by 0 bases and 1 base, with 15 bases remaining between them. Germline CDR1 reads SGHRS; CDR2 reads YFSETQ. CDR3 residues: CASSLVGREKGTDTQYF. CDR3 DNA: TGCGCCAGCAGCTTGGTTGGGCGGGAAAAAGGCACAGATACGCAGTATTTT.

The table lists this clonotype with many counts. V usage is TRBV19 and J usage is TRBJ2-2; 9 bases align to TRBD1. There are 16 residues in the CDR3. Germline V lookup: CDR1 LNHDA, CDR2 SQIVND (reference sequence). J was trimmed by 6 bases and V by 4 bases; bases with no gene match: 9. CDR3 coding DNA: TGTGCCAGTAGTAAGACAGGGGGAACATCTCCCGGGGAGCTGTTTTTT. This codes for CASSKTGGTSPGELFF.

The chain has TRBV18 and TRBJ2-1; no reliable D call. Germline V gene data show CDR1 as KGHSH and CDR2 as LQKENI. The CDR3 loop spans 13 amino acids. V was trimmed by 3 bases and J by 6 bases, leaving 9 bases between them. CDR3 protein: CASSPPVTNEQFF. As DNA, the CDR3 is TGTGCCAGCTCACCCCCCGTTACCAATGAGCAGTTCTTC.

This clonotype was counted at least ten times. The chain has TRBV7-3 and TRBJ1-5; D remains unclear. From germline, CDR1 is SGHTA and CDR2 FQGTGA. Trimming pared 5 bases from V and 1 base from J, leaving 12 bases between. This CDR3 spans 15 amino acids. In nucleotides, the CDR3 is TGTGCCAGCAGCCCGTACGGACCGAGCAATCAGCCCCAGCATTTT. It encodes CASSPYGPSNQPQHF.

V usage is TRBV3-1 and J usage is TRBJ1-1; 12 bases match TRBD1. The length of the CDR3 is 15 residues. V dropped 4 bases and J dropped 5; count of bases not matched to a gene: 5. CDR1 and CDR2 from the germline V gene are LGHDT and YNNKEL (reference sequence). The CDR3 reads CASSRVGQGATEAFF. Here the CDR3 DNA reads TGTGCCAGCAGCCGAGTGGGACAGGGGGCGACTGAAGCTTTCTTT.

Many counts were recorded for this clonotype. The chain carries TRBV3-1 and TRBJ1-5; D may be TRBD1 (5 bases). The germline V gene has CDR1 LGHDT and CDR2 YNNKEL (reference sequence). The CDR3 is 14 amino acids. The ends were cut back, 4 bases at V and 3 bases at J, with 10 bases in the middle. As DNA, the CDR3 is TGTGCCAGCAGCCCAGGGCCTTACAATCAGCCCCAGCATTTT. It yields the protein CASSPGPYNQPQHF.